This T cell receptor beta chain was retrieved from a study of PD-1 blockade in classical Hodgkin lymphoma. Following autologous stem cell transplantation, relapse occurred in every patient, and exposure to brentuximab vedotin varied. Sequencing was performed with immunoSEQ multiplex PCR; in TCRdb, only in-frame clones are kept and a portion is missing. This sample carries 25,000 to 30,000 clones, 78% of them seen once, and the ten largest clones take roughly 35%. Germline V gives CDR1 SEHNR, CDR2 FQNEAQ (reference sequence). The CDR3 consists of 15 residues. V was shortened by 2 bases and J by 8 bases, with 15 bases between the two germline ends.

Here the sequenced sample was peripheral blood mononuclear cells (PBMCs), taken before the second cycle of nivolumab. V is TRBV7-9 and J is TRBJ2-2; D ambiguous. The clonotype comes from a human donor with classical Hodgkin lymphoma. The CDR3: CASSLSLRIFGELFF. The CDR3 coding sequence is TGTGCCAGCAGCTTATCTTTAAGGATTTTTGGGGAGCTGTTTTTT.